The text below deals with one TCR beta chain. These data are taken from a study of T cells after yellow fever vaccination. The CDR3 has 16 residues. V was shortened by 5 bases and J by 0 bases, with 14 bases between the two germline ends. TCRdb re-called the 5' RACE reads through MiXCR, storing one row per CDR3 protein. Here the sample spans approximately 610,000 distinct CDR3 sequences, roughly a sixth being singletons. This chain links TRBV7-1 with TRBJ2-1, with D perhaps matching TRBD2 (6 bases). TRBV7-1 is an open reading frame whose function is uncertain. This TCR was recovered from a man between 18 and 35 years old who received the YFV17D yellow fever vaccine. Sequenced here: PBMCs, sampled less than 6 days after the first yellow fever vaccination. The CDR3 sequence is CASSPGLACSYNEQFF. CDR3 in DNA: TGTGCCAGCAGCCCCGGTCTAGCGTGCTCCTACAATGAGCAGTTCTTC.